The present entry profiles one TCR beta chain with its context. Authors' analysis steps: Estimation of nucleated cell counts relied on the amplification of reference gene primers. This table comes from immunoSEQ multiplex PCR, and its TCRdb copy is limited to in-frame clones, with some not included. That table furnishes V, J and clone size, whereas the DNA furnished D and trimming. The table shows approximately 150,000 clones, with roughly 88% occurring only once. The source of the sample is a study of blood T cell repertoires in COVID-19. About the study: Whether acute or convalescent, the COVID-19 samples came from the United States, Italy and Spain.

CDR3 size: 15 residues. CDR1 and CDR2 (germline): MNHEY, SMNVEV (reference sequence). V was pared by 8 bases and J by 7 bases, with 24 bases between. The rearrangement joins TRBV27 to TRBJ2-7; D perhaps matches TRBD1 (6 bases). This TCR came from a woman aged 45-60 years in a cohort sampled during active or convalescent COVID-19. Sequencing was performed on peripheral blood. DNA for the CDR3: TGTGCCAGCCGGGGTCGATGGGACAATCTCGTGGAGCAGTACTTC. Encoded protein: CASRGRWDNLVEQYF.